The 6 T cell receptor beta chains presented below share a single source sample, sequenced in a study of blood T cells in healthy people across ages. A sample-barcoded 5' primer and a J-beta primer mix were used in a second PCR of about 7 to 12 cycles. MiXCR, run by TCRdb on the 5' RACE reads, gives a single entry per CDR3 protein. The data show 600,000 to 850,000 distinct CDR3 sequences, around 25% seen once. This sample also appeared in a second study, on T cells of mothers and their children.

Sequencing was carried out using blood. All receptors come from a boy aged 5-17 years in good health.

The gene calls are TRBV27 and TRBJ2-2, with 8 bases fitting TRBD1. The CDR3 spans 18 residues. CDR1 and CDR2 from the germline V gene are MNHEY and SMNVEV (reference sequence). V dropped 3 bases and J dropped 5; count of bases not matched to a gene: 14. CDR3 sequence: CASSFSSPGTGKTGELFF. CDR3 DNA: TGTGCCAGCAGTTTCTCCTCCCCTGGGACAGGAAAGACCGGGGAGCTGTTTTTT.

This clonotype was seen a single time. The J gene is TRBJ2-5, the V gene TRBV10-3; 11 bases match TRBD1. The DNA end is more similar to TRBJ2-1, so the J call may be wrong. This CDR3 contains 16 residues. Germline CDR1 is ENHRY and CDR2 is SYGVKD. The CDR3 region has the DNA TGTGCCATCAGTGAGTCCGGACAGGGGGCTATAGATGAGCAGTTCTTC. Translated: CAISESGQGAIDEQFF.

The gene calls are TRBV29-1 and TRBJ2-5; a possible D gene is TRBD2 (6 bases). The CDR3 is 13 residues long. CDR1 and CDR2 (germline): SQVTM, ANQGSEA. V was trimmed by 6 bases and J by 7 bases, leaving 18 bases between them. Here the CDR3 reads CSVRLLLGRTQYF. The CDR3 bases are TGCAGCGTCCGTCTTCTTCTCGGGAGGACCCAGTACTTC.

The rearrangement links TRBV29-1 to TRBJ2-3; D call uncertain. Trimming shortened V by 0 bases and J by 6 bases, and 19 bases separated the two germline ends. Germline V gene sequence: CDR1 SQVTM, CDR2 ANQGSEA. The CDR3 has 16 residues. The DNA for the CDR3 is TGCAGCGTTGAAGATTCTGGGTGGAACAGAGTTGATACGCAGTATTTT. It codes for CSVEDSGWNRVDTQYF.

This clonotype was counted a few times. The rearrangement links TRBV7-9 to TRBJ2-1; 14 positions match TRBD2. After removal of 7 bases from V and 8 bases from J, the junction contained 7 bases not matched to a gene. Per germline, CDR1 SEHNR and CDR2 FQNEAQ (reference sequence). This CDR3 region has 15 residues. CDR3 coding DNA: TGTGCCAGCACACGACTAGCGGGGGGGCCTGATGAGCAGTTCTTC. It encodes CASTRLAGGPDEQFF.

V and J are TRBV11-2 and TRBJ2-5, with a weak D call TRBD1 (6 bases). Trimming left V 3 bases short and J 7 bases short, with 15 bases between. Germline CDR1 is SGHAT and CDR2 is FQNNGV. This CDR3 comprises 14 residues. CDR3 coding DNA: TGTGCCAGCAGCTTGAACAGGGCCATAGGGACCCAGTACTTC. This encodes CASSLNRAIGTQYF.